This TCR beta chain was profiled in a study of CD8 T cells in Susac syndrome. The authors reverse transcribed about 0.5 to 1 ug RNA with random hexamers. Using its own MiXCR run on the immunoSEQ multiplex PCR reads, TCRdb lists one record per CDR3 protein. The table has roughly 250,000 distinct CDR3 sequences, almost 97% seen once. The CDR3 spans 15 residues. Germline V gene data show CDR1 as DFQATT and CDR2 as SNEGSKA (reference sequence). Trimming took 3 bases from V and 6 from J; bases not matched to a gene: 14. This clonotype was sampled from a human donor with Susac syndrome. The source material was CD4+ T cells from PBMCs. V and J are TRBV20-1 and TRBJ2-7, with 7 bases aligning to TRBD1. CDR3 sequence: CSASQGEGAPGEQYF. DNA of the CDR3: TGCAGTGCTAGTCAAGGAGAGGGGGCGCCGGGCGAGCAGTACTTC.